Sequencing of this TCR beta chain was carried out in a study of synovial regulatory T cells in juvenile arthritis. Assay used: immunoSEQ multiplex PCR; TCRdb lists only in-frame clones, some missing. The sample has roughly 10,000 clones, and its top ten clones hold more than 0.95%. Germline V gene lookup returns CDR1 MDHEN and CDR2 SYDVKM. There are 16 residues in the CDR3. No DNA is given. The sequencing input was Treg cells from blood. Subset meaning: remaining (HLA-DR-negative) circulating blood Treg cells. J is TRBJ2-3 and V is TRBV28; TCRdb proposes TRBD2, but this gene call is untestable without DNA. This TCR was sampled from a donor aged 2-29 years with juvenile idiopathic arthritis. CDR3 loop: CASSSPQREVGYTQYF.